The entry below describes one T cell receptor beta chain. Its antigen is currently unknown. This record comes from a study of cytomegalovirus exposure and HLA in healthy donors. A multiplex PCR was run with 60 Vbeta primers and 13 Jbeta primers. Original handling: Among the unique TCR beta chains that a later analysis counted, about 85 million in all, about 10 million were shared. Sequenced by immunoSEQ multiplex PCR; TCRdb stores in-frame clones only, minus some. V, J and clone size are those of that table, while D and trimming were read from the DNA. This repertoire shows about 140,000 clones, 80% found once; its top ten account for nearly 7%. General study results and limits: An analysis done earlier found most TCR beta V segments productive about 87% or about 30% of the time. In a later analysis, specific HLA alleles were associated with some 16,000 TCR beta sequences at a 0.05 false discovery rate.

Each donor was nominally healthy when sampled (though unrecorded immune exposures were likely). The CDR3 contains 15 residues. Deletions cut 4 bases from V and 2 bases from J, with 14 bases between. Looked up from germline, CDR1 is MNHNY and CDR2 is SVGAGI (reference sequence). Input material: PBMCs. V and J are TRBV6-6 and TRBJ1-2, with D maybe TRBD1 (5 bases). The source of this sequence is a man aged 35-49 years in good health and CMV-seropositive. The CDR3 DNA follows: TGTGCCAGCAGTTTTCGGCAGGGTCTAAACTATGGCTACACCTTC. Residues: CASSFRQGLNYGYTF.